This T cell receptor beta chain is from a study of CD8+ T cells in alopecia areata. On the study more broadly: It was oral tofacitinib, at 5 to 10 mg twice daily, that treated patients received. The study, taken as a whole, reports: On tofacitinib, scalp and blood still held many of the expanded lesional clones. Tofacitinib produced a significant decrease in scalp clonality and in expanded CD8+ clones among the top 100.

A word on this clone: Its antigen is currently unknown.

cDNA serving as the sequencing template came from extracted, reverse transcribed RNA. Profiling relied on immunoSEQ multiplex PCR, and the TCRdb table lists in-frame clones only, not all of them. The table shows over 95,000 clones, with 56% occurring only once. Treatment: oral pan-JAK inhibitor, 5-10 mg twice daily. Both peripheral blood and punch biopsies of lesional scalp skin were obtained from patients who had alopecia areata. The CDR3 contains 15 residues. V lost 4 bases, J lost 2 bases, and 3 bases stayed unmatched. CDR1 SEHNR and CDR2 FQNEAQ come from the germline V gene (reference sequence). The V and J genes are TRBV7-9 and TRBJ2-3; 10 positions agree with TRBD1. Sequenced here: CD4+ T cells sorted from blood, sampled at week 24, from a patient treated with tofacitinib. The origin of this receptor is a human donor with alopecia areata. This CDR3 is CASSSGTGDTDTQYF. For the CDR3, the DNA is TGTGCCAGCAGCTCCGGGACAGGGGACACAGATACGCAGTATTTT.